This entry is about one T cell receptor (beta chain). Its antigen is unknown. No base qualities exist here, and no much larger clone lies one base off it. According to the study, the label for this sample's treatment or condition signals: roughly 10-day PBMC culture with coronavirus spike peptide pools or control peptides (ViraFEST assay). The ViraFEST assay was used in the study, in which antigen-specific T cells were expanded with peptide pools and expanded clonotypes were subsequently identified by TCR sequencing. The convalescent patients' positive SARS-CoV-2 PCR tests were from March to December 2020, which was before the Alpha, Beta and Delta variants emerged in the United States. Each well held about 1.8 million PBMCs cultured with approximately 10 ug/ml peptide pools in IMDM containing 5% human AB serum and about 10 IU/ml IL-2. Half of the culture medium was replaced with fresh IL-2-containing medium on days 3 and 7. CD4+ T cells were isolated after roughly nine days of culture through negative selection using the EasySep CD4+ T cell isolation kit. PBMCs were separated from whole blood using Ficoll-Paque Plus gradient centrifugation and then either used fresh or cryopreserved at -140C. Culture conditions were generally each tested in triplicate wells.

As encoded in the germline V gene (reference sequence), CDR1 is DFQATT while CDR2 is SNEGSKA. V lost 6 bases and J lost 2 bases; the stretch between them is 16 bases long. The cysteine opens and the phenylalanine closes a CDR3 of 14 amino acids. Only CDR3 DNA remains: 42 bases, in frame from the first base. This sample is part of a study of vaccination and CD4 T cells after COVID-19 (dated by TCRdb to the early 2020s). Study-wide context: Convalescent patients had a positive SARS-CoV-2 result on nasal swab PCR, and of these patients, nine had mild disease and one had severe disease. In the convalescent cohort there were six males and four females, among whom were two Hispanic individuals, seven Caucasians, two Asians and one multiracial person. Two doses of either the Pfizer-BioNTech BNT162b2 vaccine (n=8) or the Moderna mRNA-1273 vaccine (n=2) were administered to participants. Post-COVID blood samples were collected from convalescent patients a median of roughly 100 days after diagnosis, with a range of about 30 to 161 days. The time from the second vaccine dose to post-vaccine blood sampling had a median of 72 days and ranged from 14 to 241 days. For stimulating the cultures, overlapping spike peptide pools were used, derived from SARS-CoV-2 as well as from the common cold coronaviruses HCoV-NL63, HCoV-OC43 and HCoV-229E. Control cultures received a CEFX viral epitope pool as the positive control, an HIV-1 Nef peptide pool as the negative control, or no peptide. In around 9 COVID-19 convalescent patients and a handful of infection-naive healthy vaccine recipients, researchers compared the spike-specific CD4+ TCR repertoire from before mRNA vaccination with the repertoire from after. Broader findings and caveats from the paper: In convalescent patients, a median roughly 85% of post-vaccine SARS-CoV-2-reactive clones were detected only after vaccination, and vaccine-specific priming was suggested by this finding. The study included relatively few convalescent patients and did not analyze early timepoints after natural infection. An increase in the median number of SARS-CoV-2-reactive clonotypes from approximately 20 after infection to some 38 after vaccination was observed, but the change was not found to be significant. Nearly all vaccine-specific clones in convalescent patients (304 of 307) were mono-reactive for SARS-CoV-2 spike rather than cross-reactive with common cold coronaviruses.

Library construction relied on PCR. DNA from cultured CD4+ T cells underwent TCR sequencing with the Oncomine TCR Beta short-read assay at the Johns Hopkins FTIC core. The QIAamp micro DNA kit was used to extract genomic DNA from the cultured CD4+ T cells. Oncomine TCR Beta libraries made from cultured CD4+ T cells were pooled using unique dual indexes and sequenced on an Illumina iSeq 100. Per the original workflow: Non-productive sequences were removed, and CDR3s that did not start with C, did not end with F or W, or were shorter than 7 amino acids were discarded. Antigen-specific clonotypes were identified with the MANAFEST web application by comparing peptide-stimulated wells with reference and other culture wells. For a clone to be called positive, the clone needed an FDR below 0.05, an odds ratio above 5, and a productive frequency above 0.1% in at least two of three replicate wells. A clonotype counted as cross-reactive if it showed significant expansion both in the SARS-CoV-2 spike wells and in at least one common cold coronavirus spike condition. CDR3 homology was assessed with Levenshtein distances (stringdist) and unrooted phylogenetic trees (ape) in R version 3.6.1. TCRdb reanalyzed the raw reads on its own, using fastp at Q25 for trimming and MiXCR for clone calling, and kept in-frame beta chains. Rows with one shared CDR3 protein collapse into an entry with the most common genes and DNA. TCRdb, not the authors, supplied the V and J calls. This sample comprises about 16,000 distinct CDR3 sequences, over 45% of them detected only once. The top ten hold 7% to 10% of the sample.

The chain is assembled from TRBV20-1 and TRBJ1-2; a confident D gene designation cannot be given. The sequenced sample consisted of CD4+ T cells from blood, cultured in vitro. This clonotype originated in a human donor who had recovered from COVID-19. At the DNA level, the sequence is TGCAGTGCAGTCAGACCGTCCCCAAACTATGGCTACACCTTC. It codes for CSAVRPSPNYGYTF.